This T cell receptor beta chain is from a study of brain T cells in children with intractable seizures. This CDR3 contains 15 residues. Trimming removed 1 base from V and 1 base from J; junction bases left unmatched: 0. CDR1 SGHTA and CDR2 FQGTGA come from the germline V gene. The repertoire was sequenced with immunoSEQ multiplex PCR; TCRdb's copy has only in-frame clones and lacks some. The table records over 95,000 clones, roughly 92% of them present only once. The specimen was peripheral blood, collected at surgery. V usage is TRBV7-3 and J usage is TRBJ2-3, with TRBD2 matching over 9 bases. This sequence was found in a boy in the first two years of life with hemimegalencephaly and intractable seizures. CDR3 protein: CASSLIAGGTDTQYF. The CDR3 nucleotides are TGTGCCAGCAGCTTAATAGCGGGAGGCACAGATACGCAGTATTTT.